What follows is one T cell receptor (beta chain) and its context. Its cognate antigen is unknown. This sample was included in a study of molecular identifiers for immune sequencing clone quantification. Overall study: Within a replicate experiment, RNA obtained from either about 21,000 or 97,000 naive CD8 cells was divided into five aliquots, and four of those aliquots were then sequenced. Findings and limits, study-wide: In CMV-specific effectors, clones above 20 copies held over 98% of molecules; naive, under 1%. Spiked Jurkat TCR RNA originating from one cell could reportedly be identified amid some 920,000 naive cells.

The bulk TCR libraries were made with methods described before and with listed TCR primers. From the PCR reads, TCRdb called clonotypes with MiXCR, one entry per CDR3 protein. The sample records approximately 500,000 distinct CDR3 sequences, around 23% being singletons. This CDR3 is built from 16 residues. Germline CDR1 MNHEY, CDR2 SVGAGI. V gave up 7 bases and J gave up 4 bases; unmatched junction bases: 12. The source is a human donor in good health. Some libraries in this study had Jurkat cell RNA spiked in. The chain employs TRBV6-5 and TRBJ2-3, with TRBD2 matching 9 bases. Specimen: naive CD8+ T cells from blood, with Jurkat cell RNA spiked in. Sample subset: FACS-sorted CD8+CD4-CCR7+CD45RA+ naive T cells. Written as DNA, the CDR3 is TGTGCCAGCAACGTACAGGTTAGCGGGAGTGCAGATACGCAGTATTTT. It encodes CASNVQVSGSADTQYF.